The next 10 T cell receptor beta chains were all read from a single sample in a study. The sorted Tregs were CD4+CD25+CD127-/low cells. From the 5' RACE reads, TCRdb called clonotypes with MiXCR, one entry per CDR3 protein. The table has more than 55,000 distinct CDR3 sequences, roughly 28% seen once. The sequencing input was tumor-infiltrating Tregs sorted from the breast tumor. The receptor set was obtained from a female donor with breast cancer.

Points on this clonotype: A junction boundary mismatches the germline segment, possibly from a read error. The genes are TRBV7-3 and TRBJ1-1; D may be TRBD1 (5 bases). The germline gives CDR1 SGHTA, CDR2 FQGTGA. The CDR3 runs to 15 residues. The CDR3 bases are TGTGCCGGCAGCCTATTCAGGGCCATGAACACTGAAGCTTTCTTT. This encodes CAGSLFRAMNTEAFF.

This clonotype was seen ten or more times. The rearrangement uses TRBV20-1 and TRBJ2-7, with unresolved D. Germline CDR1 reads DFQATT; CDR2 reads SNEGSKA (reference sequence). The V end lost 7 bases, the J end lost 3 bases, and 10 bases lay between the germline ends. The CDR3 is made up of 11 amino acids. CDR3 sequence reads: CSVPGSYEQYF. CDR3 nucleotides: TGCAGTGTGCCGGGTAGCTACGAGCAGTACTTC.

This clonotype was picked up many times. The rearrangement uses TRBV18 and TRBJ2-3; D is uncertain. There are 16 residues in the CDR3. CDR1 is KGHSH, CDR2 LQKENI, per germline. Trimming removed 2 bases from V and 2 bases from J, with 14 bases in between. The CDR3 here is CASSPFGITSTDTQYF. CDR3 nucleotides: TGTGCCAGCTCACCATTTGGGATAACATCCACAGATACGCAGTATTTT.

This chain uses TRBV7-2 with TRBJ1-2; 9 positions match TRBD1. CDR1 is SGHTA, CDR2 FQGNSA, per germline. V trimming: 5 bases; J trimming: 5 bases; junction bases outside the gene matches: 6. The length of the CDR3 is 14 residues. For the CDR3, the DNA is TGTGCCAGCAGCACCCGGGACAGGGAATATGGCTACACCTTC. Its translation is CASSTRDREYGYTF.

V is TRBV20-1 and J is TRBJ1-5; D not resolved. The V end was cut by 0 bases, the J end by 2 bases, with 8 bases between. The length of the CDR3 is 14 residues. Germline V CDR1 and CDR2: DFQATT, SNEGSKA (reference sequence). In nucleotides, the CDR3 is TGCAGTGCTAGAGAGGCACTAGGCAATCAGCCCCAGCATTTT. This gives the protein CSAREALGNQPQHF.

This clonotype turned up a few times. CDR3: CASSLASVLRGRPSSYNSPLHF. Written as DNA, the CDR3 is TGTGCCAGCAGCTTAGCGTCCGTTTTACGGGGCCGCCCGAGCTCCTATAATTCACCCCTCCACTTT. The chain has TRBV7-8 and TRBJ1-6; a weak D match, TRBD1 (5 bases). The CDR3 contains 22 residues. Trimming removed 0 bases from V and 0 bases from J, with 24 bases in between. Germline V lookup: CDR1 SGHVS, CDR2 FQNEAQ.

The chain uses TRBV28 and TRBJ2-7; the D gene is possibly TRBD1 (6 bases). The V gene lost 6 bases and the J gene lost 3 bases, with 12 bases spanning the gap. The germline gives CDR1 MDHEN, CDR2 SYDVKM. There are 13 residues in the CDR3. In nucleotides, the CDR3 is TGTGCCAGCAGGGGGACACCAAACTACGAGCAGTACTTC. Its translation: CASRGTPNYEQYF.

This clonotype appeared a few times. CDR3: CASSFLGGEETQYF. The CDR3 nucleotides read TGTGCCAGCAGTTTCCTCGGGGGTGAAGAGACCCAGTACTTC. V gene TRBV28 combines with J gene TRBJ2-5, with a weak D call TRBD2 (6 bases). Trimming left V 3 bases short and J 3 bases short, with 11 bases between. From germline, CDR1 is MDHEN and CDR2 SYDVKM. This CDR3 is 14 amino acids long.

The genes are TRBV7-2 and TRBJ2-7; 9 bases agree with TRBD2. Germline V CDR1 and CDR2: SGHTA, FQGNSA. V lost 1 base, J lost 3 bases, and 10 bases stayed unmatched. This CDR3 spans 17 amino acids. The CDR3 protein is CASSLGPHRLADYEQYF. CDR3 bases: TGTGCCAGCAGCTTAGGCCCCCATCGACTAGCGGACTACGAGCAGTACTTC. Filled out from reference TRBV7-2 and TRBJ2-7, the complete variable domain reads GAGVSQSPSNKVTEKGKDVELRCDPISGHTALYWYRQSLGQGLEFLIYFQGNSAPDKSGLPSDRFSAERTGGSVSTLTIQRTQQEDSAVYLCASSLGPHRLADYEQYFGPGTRLTVT.

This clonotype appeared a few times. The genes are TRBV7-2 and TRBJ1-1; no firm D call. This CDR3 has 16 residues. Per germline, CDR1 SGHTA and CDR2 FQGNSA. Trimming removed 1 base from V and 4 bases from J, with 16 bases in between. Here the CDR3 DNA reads TGTGCCAGCAGCTTAGGGGGTGGTGCCACCGCCACTGAAGCTTTCTTT. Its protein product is CASSLGGGATATEAFF.